This paragraph covers one T cell receptor (beta chain) sequence. The antigen remains unidentified. The germline V gene has CDR1 MNHEY and CDR2 SVGAGI. This CDR3 region has 15 residues. This sample was taken from a study of monozygotic twins with inflammatory bowel disease. Regarding the study as a whole: TCRbeta inverse Simpson diversity was decreased in IBD patients versus healthy co-twins.

UMIs that had a 6-nucleotide sample barcode were put in using template switching. TCRalpha and TCRbeta cDNA was put through two nested PCRs of 16 and 9 cycles. No DNA is given; TCRdb re-called the 5' RACE reads and lists each CDR3 protein once. Its clone listing holds approximately 420,000 distinct CDR3 sequences. The material sequenced was blood. The V call is TRBV6-5, the J call TRBJ1-5; there is no DNA to check the TCRdb D call of TRBD1. The receptor was derived from a human donor with ulcerative colitis or Crohn's disease, or a healthy co-twin of an affected twin (not recorded which). The CDR3 loop reads CASSYSNPGDQPQHF.